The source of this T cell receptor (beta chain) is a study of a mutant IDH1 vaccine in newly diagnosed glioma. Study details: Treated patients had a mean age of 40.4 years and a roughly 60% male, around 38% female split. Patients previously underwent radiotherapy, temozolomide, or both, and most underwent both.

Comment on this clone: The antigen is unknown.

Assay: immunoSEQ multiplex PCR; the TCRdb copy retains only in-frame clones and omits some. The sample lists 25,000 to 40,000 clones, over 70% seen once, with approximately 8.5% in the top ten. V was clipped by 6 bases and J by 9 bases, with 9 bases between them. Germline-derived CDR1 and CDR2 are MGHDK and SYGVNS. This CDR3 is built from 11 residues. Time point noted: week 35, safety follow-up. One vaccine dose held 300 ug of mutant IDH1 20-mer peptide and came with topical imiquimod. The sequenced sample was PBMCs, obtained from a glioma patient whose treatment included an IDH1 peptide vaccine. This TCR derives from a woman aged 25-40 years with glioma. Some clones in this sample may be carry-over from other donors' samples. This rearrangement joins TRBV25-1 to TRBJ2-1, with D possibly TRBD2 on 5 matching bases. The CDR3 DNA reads TGTGCCAGCAGAAGACTAAGTGAGCAGTTCTTC. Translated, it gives CASRRLSEQFF.